Sequencing of this TCR beta chain was carried out in a study of cytomegalovirus exposure and HLA in healthy donors. Note on this clone: The identical CDR3 is also encoded by other nucleotide sequences in the sample.

Germline V CDR1 and CDR2: MNHEY, SMNVEV (reference sequence). The CDR3 runs to 14 residues. The ends were cut back, 5 bases at V and 1 base at J, with 8 bases in the middle. Primers for the PCR totalled 60 Vbeta and 13 Jbeta. Data came from immunoSEQ multiplex PCR; TCRdb stores just in-frame clones and leaves some out. The sample holds 140,000 to 150,000 clones, 73% seen once. The sample comprised PBMCs. The rearrangement links TRBV27 to TRBJ2-2; D is perhaps TRBD1 (5 bases). This sequence originates from a woman aged 18 to 35 in good health and CMV-seronegative. The CDR3, as DNA: TGTGCCAGCAGTCCCGGACAGAACACCGGGGAGCTGTTTTTT. Residues: CASSPGQNTGELFF.